This T cell receptor (beta chain) was identified during a study of shared clonotypes between healthy human individuals. V lost 7 bases, J lost 7 bases, and 17 bases lay in between. The CDR3 has 13 amino acids. CDR1 and CDR2 (germline): MNHEY, SVGAGI. Measured with immunoSEQ multiplex PCR; TCRdb has only the in-frame clones, and not every one. The sample records around 940,000 clones, around 80% being singletons. This clone was counted only a few times. The chain uses TRBV6-5 and TRBJ2-7; TRBD2 might be the D (7 bases). Sequencing was carried out using memory CD4+ T cells sorted from blood. Subset described: CD45RA-negative fraction. This clonotype originated in a man younger than 35 in good health. CDR3 residues: CASTQGGAREQYF. CDR3 nucleotide sequence: TGTGCCAGCACCCAAGGGGGGGCGCGGGAGCAGTACTTC.